This T cell receptor (beta chain) comes out of a study of vaccination effects on CD4 cells after COVID-19. Study results and limitations: Whether induced by infection or by vaccine, clones showed marked clonal contraction late after vaccination. Researchers reported few convalescent patients and no early post-infection timepoints in the study. Researchers report that only 1 of 255 vaccine-induced clones in healthy vaccinees cross-reacted with common cold coronaviruses.

Following an approximately 10-day culture, CD4+ T cells were purified. It was two doses of either the BNT162b2 or mRNA-1273 vaccine that participants received. People in the vaccine group had not been infected with SARS-CoV-2 before, and their nucleocapsid antibodies were negative. Libraries were prepared by immunoSEQ multiplex PCR; TCRdb keeps only in-frame clonotypes and omits some of them. The sample records 72,000 or so clones, around 70% being singletons. Details on this clone: What it binds is not known.

Trimming at V came to 4 bases and at J to 2 bases, leaving 1 base not matched to a gene. The germline V gene has CDR1 SEHNR and CDR2 FQNEAQ (reference sequence). The CDR3 sequence is 15 residues long. The TCR sequence derives from a human donor who received a COVID-19 vaccine. The chain carries TRBV7-9 and TRBJ2-2, with TRBD2 matching 10 bases. This specimen was CD4+ T cells from PBMCs cultured without peptide, taken after COVID-19 vaccination. The CDR3 spells CASSWTSGNTGELFF. CDR3 DNA sequence: TGTGCCAGCAGCTGGACTAGCGGAAACACCGGGGAGCTGTTTTTT.